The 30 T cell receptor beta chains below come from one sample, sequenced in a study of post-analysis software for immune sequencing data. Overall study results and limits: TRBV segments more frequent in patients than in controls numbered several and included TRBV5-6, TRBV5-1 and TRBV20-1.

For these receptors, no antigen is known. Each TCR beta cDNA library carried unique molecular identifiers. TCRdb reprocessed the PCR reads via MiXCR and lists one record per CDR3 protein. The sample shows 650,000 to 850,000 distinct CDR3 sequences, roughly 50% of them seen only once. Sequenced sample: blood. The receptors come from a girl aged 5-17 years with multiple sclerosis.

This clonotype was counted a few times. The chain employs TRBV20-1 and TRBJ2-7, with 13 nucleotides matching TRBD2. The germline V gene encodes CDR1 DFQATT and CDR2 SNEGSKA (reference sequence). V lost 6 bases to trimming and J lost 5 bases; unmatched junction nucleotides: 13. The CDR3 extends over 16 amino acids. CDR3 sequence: CSATLKGTSGTDEQYF. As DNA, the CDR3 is TGCAGTGCAACCCTGAAGGGGACTAGCGGGACCGACGAGCAGTACTTC.

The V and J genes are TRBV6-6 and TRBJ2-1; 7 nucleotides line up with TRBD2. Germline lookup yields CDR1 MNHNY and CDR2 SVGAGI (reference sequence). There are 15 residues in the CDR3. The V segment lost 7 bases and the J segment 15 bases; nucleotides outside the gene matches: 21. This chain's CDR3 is CASTPSGTLRTGPFF. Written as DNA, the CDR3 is TGTGCCAGCACCCCGAGCGGGACCTTACGGACCGGACCGTTCTTC.

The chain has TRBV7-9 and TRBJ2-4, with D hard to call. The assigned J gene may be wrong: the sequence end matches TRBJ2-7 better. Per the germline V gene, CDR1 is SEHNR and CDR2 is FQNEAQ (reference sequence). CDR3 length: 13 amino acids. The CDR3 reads CASSSPKFYEQYF. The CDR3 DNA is TGTGCCAGCAGCTCCCCAAAATTCTACGAGCAGTACTTC.

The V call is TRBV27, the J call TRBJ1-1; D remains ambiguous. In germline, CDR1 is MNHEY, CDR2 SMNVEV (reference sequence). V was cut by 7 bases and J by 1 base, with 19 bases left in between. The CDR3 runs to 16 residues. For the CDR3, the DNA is TGTGCCAGCACATGGTACGGAGGGAGGGCGAACACTGAAGCTTTCTTT. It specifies CASTWYGGRANTEAFF.

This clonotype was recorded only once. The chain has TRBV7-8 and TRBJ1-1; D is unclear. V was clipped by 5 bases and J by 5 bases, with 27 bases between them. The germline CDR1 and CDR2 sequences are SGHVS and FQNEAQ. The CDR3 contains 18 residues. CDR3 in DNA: TGTGCCAGCAGCCCAGTCCAGTCCTCTCCCAGCCTAGCGACTGAAGCTTTCTTT. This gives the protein CASSPVQSSPSLATEAFF.

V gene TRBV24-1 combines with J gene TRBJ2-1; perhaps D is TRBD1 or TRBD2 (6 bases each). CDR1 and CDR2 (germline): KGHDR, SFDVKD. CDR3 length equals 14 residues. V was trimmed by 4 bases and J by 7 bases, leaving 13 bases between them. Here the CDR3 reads CATSDGGRGNEQFF. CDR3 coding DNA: TGTGCCACCAGTGACGGGGGAAGGGGGAATGAGCAGTTCTTC.

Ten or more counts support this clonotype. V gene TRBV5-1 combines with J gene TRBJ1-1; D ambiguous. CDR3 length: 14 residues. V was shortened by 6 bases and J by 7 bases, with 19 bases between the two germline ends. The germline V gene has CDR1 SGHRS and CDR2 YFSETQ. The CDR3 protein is CASKRAVNLDEAFF. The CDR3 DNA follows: TGCGCCAGCAAGAGGGCGGTGAACCTGGATGAAGCTTTCTTT.

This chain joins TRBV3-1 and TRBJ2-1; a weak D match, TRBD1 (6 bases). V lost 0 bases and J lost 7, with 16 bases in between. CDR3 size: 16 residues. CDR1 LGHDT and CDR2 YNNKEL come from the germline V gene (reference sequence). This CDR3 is CASSQDGQPEPNEQFF. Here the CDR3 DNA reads TGTGCCAGCAGCCAAGATGGACAGCCGGAACCGAATGAGCAGTTCTTC.

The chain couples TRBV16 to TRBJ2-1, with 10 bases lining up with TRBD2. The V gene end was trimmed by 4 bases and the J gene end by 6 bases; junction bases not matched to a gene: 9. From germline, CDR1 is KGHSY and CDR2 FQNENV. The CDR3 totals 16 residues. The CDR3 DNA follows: TGTGCCAGCAGCCGCTTAGCGGGGGGTGAACGCAATGAGCAGTTCTTC. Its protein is CASSRLAGGERNEQFF. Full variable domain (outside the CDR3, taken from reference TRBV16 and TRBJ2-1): GEEVAQTPKHLVRGEGQKAKLYCAPIKGHSYVFWYQQVLKNEFKFLISFQNENVFDETGMPKERFSAKCLPNSPCSLEIQATKLEDSAVYFCASSRLAGGERNEQFFGPGTRLTVL.

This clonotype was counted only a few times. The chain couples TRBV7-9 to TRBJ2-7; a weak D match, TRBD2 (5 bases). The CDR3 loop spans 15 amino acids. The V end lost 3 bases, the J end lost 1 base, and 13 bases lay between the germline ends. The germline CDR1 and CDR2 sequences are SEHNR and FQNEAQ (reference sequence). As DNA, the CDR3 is TGTGCCAGCAGCTTTCCCTCCGGGGAATCCTACGAGCAGTACTTC. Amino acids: CASSFPSGESYEQYF.

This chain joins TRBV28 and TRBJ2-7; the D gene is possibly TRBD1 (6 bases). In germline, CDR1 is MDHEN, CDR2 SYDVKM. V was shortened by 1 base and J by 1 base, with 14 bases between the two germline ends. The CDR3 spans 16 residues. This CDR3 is CASSLFVRTESYEQYF. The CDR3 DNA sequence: TGTGCCAGCAGTTTATTTGTTAGGACAGAATCCTACGAGCAGTACTTC.

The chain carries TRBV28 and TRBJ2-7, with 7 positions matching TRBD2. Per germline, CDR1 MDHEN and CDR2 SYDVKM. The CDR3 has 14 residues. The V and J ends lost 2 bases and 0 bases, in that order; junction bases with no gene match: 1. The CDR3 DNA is TGTGCCAGCAGTTTACTAGCGGACTCCTACGAGCAGTACTTC. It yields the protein CASSLLADSYEQYF.

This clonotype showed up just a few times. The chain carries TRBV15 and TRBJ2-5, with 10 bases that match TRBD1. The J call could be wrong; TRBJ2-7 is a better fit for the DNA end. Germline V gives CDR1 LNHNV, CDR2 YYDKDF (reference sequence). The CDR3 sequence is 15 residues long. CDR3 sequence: CATSSGTGESDEQYF. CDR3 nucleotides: TGTGCCACCAGCAGTGGGACAGGGGAGTCGGACGAGCAGTACTTC.

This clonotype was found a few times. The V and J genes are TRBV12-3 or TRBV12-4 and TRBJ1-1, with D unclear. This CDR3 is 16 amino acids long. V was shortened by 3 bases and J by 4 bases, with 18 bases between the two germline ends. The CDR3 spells CASSFFFLLVSTEAFF. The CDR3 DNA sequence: TGTGCCAGCAGTTTTTTCTTTTTGTTGGTTAGCACTGAAGCTTTCTTT.

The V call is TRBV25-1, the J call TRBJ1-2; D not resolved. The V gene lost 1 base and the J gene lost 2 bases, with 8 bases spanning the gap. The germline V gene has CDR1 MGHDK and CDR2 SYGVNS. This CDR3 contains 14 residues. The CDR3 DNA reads TGTGCCAGCAGTGAATTTGGAGGAAACTATGGCTACACCTTC. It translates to CASSEFGGNYGYTF.

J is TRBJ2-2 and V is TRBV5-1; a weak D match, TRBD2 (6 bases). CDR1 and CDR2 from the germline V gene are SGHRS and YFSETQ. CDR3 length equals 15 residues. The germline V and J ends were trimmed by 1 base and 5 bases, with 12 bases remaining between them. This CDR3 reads CASSLPQGGTGELFF. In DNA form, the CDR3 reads TGCGCCAGCAGCTTGCCTCAGGGAGGTACCGGGGAGCTGTTTTTT.

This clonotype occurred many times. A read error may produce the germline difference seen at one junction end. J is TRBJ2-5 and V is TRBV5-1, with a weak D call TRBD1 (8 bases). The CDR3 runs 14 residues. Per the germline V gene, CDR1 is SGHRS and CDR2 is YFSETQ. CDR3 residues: CASSPGQGGETQYF. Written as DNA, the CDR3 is TGTGCCAGCAGTCCAGGACAGGGAGGGGAGACCCAGTACTTC. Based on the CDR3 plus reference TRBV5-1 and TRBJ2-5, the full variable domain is KAGVTQTPRYLIKTRGQQVTLSCSPISGHRSVSWYQQTPGQGLQFLFEYFSETQRNKGNFPGRFSGRQFSNSRSEMNVSTLELGDSALYLCASSPGQGGETQYFGPGTRLLVL.

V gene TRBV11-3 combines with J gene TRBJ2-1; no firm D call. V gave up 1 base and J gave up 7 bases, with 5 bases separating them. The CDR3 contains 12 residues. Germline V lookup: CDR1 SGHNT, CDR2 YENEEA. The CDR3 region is CASSLVWNEQFF. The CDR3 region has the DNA TGTGCCAGCAGCTTAGTTTGGAATGAGCAGTTCTTC. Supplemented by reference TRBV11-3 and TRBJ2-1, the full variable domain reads EAGVVQSPRYKIIEKKQPVAFWCNPISGHNTLYWYLQNLGQGPELLIRYENEEAVDDSQLPKDRFSAERLKGVDSTLKIQPAELGDSAVYLCASSLVWNEQFFGPGTRLTVL.

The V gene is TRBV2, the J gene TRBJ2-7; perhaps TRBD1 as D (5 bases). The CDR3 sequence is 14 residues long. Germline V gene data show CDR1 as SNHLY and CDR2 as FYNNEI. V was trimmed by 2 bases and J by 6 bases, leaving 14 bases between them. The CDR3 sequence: CASSETQGLGEQYF. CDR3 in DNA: TGTGCCAGCAGTGAAACGCAGGGTCTGGGCGAGCAGTACTTC.

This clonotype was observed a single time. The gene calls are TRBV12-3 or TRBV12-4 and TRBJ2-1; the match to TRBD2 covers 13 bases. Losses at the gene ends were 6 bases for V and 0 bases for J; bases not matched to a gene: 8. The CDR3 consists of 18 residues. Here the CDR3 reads CASRTELAGGGSYNEQFF. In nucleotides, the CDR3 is TGTGCCAGCAGGACGGAACTAGCGGGAGGGGGCTCCTACAATGAGCAGTTCTTC.

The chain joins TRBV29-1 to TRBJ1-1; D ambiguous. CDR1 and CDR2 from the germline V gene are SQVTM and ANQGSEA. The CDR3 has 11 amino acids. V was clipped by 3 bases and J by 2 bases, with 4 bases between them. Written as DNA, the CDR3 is TGCAGCGTTGAGGACAACACTGAAGCTTTCTTT. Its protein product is CSVEDNTEAFF.

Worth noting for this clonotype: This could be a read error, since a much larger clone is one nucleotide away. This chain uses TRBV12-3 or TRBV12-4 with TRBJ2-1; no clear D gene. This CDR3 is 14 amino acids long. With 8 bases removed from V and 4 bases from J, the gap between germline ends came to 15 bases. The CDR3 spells CASAPDGNYNEQFF. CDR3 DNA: TGTGCCAGCGCCCCGGACGGCAATTACAATGAGCAGTTCTTC.

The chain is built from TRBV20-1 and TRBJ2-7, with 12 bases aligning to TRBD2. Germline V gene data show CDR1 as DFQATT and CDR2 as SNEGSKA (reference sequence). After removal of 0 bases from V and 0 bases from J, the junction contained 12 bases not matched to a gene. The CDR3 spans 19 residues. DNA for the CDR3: TGCAGTGCTAGAGATGGCCGACTAGCGGGAGATCCCGACTCCTACGAGCAGTACTTC. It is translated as CSARDGRLAGDPDSYEQYF.

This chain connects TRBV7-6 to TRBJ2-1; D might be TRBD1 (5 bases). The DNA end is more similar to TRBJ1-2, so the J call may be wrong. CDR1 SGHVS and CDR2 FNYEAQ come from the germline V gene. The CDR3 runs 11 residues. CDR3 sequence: CASSSGGDYTF. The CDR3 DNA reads TGTGCCAGCAGCTCGGGGGGGGACTACACCTTC.

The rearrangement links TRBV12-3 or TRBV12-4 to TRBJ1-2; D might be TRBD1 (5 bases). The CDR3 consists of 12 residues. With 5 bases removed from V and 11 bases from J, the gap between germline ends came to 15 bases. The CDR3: CASSTRDERYTF. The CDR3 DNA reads TGTGCCAGCAGTACGAGGGACGAGAGATACACCTTC.

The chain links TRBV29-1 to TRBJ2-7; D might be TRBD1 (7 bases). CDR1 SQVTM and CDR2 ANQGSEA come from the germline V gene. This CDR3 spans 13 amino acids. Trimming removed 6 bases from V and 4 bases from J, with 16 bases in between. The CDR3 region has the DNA TGCAGCGTCTCCCCGACAGGGAGGTACGAGCAGTACTTC. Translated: CSVSPTGRYEQYF.

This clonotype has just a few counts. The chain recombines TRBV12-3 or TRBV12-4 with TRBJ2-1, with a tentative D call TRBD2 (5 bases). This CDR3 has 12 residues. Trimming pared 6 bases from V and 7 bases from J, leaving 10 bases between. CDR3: CASRSGVNEQFF. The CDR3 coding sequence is TGTGCCAGCAGATCCGGGGTAAATGAGCAGTTCTTC.

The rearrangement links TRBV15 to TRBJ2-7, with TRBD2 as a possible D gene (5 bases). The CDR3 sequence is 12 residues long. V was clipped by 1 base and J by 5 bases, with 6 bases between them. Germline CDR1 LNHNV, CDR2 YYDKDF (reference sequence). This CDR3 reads CATSRGADEQYF. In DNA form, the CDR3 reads TGTGCCACCAGCAGAGGAGCGGACGAGCAGTACTTC.

CDR3 sequence (DNA): TGTGCCACCAGTGATGGGGGACAGGGCAATGAAAAACTGTTTTTT. Encoded protein: CATSDGGQGNEKLFF. V and J are TRBV24-1 and TRBJ1-4; 9 nucleotides match TRBD1. Germline V lookup: CDR1 KGHDR, CDR2 SFDVKD. CDR3 length: 15 residues. The J segment lost 5 bases and the V segment lost 3 bases, leaving 3 bases of the junction unmatched.

The CDR3 DNA follows: TGTGCCAGCAGCACTAGCGGGAGTATGTACGAGCAGTACTTC. It translates to CASSTSGSMYEQYF. The chain carries TRBV7-9 and TRBJ2-7, with TRBD2 identical over 11 bases. This CDR3 comprises 14 residues. The germline V gene has CDR1 SEHNR and CDR2 FQNEAQ (reference sequence). V lost 5 bases and J lost 4; bases outside the gene matches: 4.